This T cell receptor beta chain was documented in a study of T cells expressing NK-cell markers. As for the study in general: Sorted CD3+CD56+NKG2C+, CD3+CD56+NKG2C- and CD3+CD56-NKG2C+ T cells provided the TCR beta repertoires. Study observations and caveats: Several of the donors carried dominant NKG2C+ clonotypes that took up 1.0-7.0% of their CD8+ T cells. HCMV specificity of expanded NKG2C+ T cell clones remained unclear.

CDR1 is SGHTA and CDR2 is FQGNSA in the germline V gene. CDR3 size: 14 residues. TCRdb reprocessed the 5' RACE reads and stores each CDR3 protein as one record, lacking DNA. The listing contains about 380,000 distinct CDR3 sequences. Turning to this clonotype: Its antigen remains unidentified.

V and J are TRBV7-2 and TRBJ2-1. This TCR was sampled from a man aged 18-75 years in good health. The sample taken for sequencing was blood T cells: a sorted CD56 or NKG2C T cell subset, CD4+ or CD8+ T cells, or bulk PBMC T cells (not recorded which). The CDR3 here is CASSPKTSDNEQFF. The full variable domain, its missing parts supplied by reference TRBV7-2 and TRBJ2-1, is GAGVSQSPSNKVTEKGKDVELRCDPISGHTALYWYRQSLGQGLEFLIYFQGNSAPDKSGLPSDRFSAERTGGSVSTLTIQRTQQEDSAVYLCASSPKTSDNEQFFGPGTRLTVL.